What follows is one TCR beta chain and its context. Peripheral blood CD8+ and CD4+ T cells were profiled by TCR beta sequencing. Negative isolation yielded CD4+ and CD8+ T cells, and FACS enriched TEMRA cells. These data belong to a study of CD8 T cells in Susac syndrome. The authors reverse transcribed about 0.45 to 1 ug RNA with random hexamers. The CDR3 of TCR beta was amplified by immunoSEQ multiplex PCR across 54 Vbeta and 13 Jbeta. Each CDR3 protein gets one entry after TCRdb re-called the immunoSEQ multiplex PCR reads with MiXCR. The sample lists about 250,000 distinct CDR3 sequences; 93% were seen once. Sequenced input: CD4+ T cells from PBMCs. This TCR came from a human donor with multiple sclerosis.

This CDR3 reads CASSPEEPNEKLFF. The CDR3 DNA reads TGTGCCAGCAGCCCAGAGGAGCCTAATGAAAAACTGTTTTTT. The chain links TRBV5-4 to TRBJ1-4; no reliable D call. Germline V gene data show CDR1 as SGHNT and CDR2 as YYREEE (reference sequence). The V end lost 4 bases, the J end lost 3 bases, and 10 bases lay between the germline ends. The CDR3 sequence is 14 residues long.